The rows below give T cell receptor beta chains drawn from one sample of a study of blood T cells in healthy people across ages. One entry per CDR3 protein, called by TCRdb with MiXCR from the 5' RACE reads. The repertoire holds some 1.5 million distinct CDR3 sequences, with 28% as singletons. The material sequenced was blood. These receptors originate from a woman in her 30s in good health. Both conserved end residues are part of each CDR3. The D gene is left open where the match is weak. Size values are once, few and many counts, or a class for expanded clones, and some rows have none.

j_call clone_size v_call d_call cdr3_length cdr3_nt cdr3_aa
TRBJ1-1 . TRBV12-3/TRBV12-4 TRBD1 13 TGTGCCAGCAGGGGGGACAGTCCAACGGAAGCTTTCTTT CASRGDSPTEAFF
TRBJ2-5 . TRBV11-2 . 14 TGTGCCAACAGCTTAGATCCCTCGTCGAGGACCCAGTACTTC CANSLDPSSRTQYF
TRBJ2-7 many TRBV20-1 . 12 TGCAGTGCCCCGACTAGTTACAACGAGCAGTACTTC CSAPTSYNEQYF
TRBJ2-5 . TRBV11-2 . 18 TGTGCCAGCAGCTTAAGGGGTTTGACGACGGTCTATCAAGAGACCCAGTACTTC CASSLRGLTTVYQETQYF
TRBJ1-2 . TRBV5-4 . 15 TGTGCCAGCAGCAACGGCCCGGGCATTAACTATGGCTACACCTTC CASSNGPGINYGYTF
TRBJ2-1 . TRBV20-1 . 11 TGCAGTGCTATCGAAAGGGCTAACCAGTTCTTC CSAIERANQFF
TRBJ1-5 . TRBV12-3/TRBV12-4 . 14 TGTGCCTCGTCTGGGGGTTGGGTTAATCAGCCCCAGCATTTT CASSGGWVNQPQHF
TRBJ2-1 . TRBV12-3/TRBV12-4 TRBD2 15 TGTGCCAGCAGTTTGAGCCGGGAGGGTGGGAATGAGCAGTTCTTC CASSLSREGGNEQFF
TRBJ2-3 many TRBV15 TRBD2 16 TGTGCCACCAGCAGAGGTTATAGCGGGGGGTCAGATACGCAGTATTTT CATSRGYSGGSDTQYF
TRBJ1-4 . TRBV4-1 . 16 TGCGCCAGCAGCCGCGTACAGGACGCAACTAATGAAAAACTGTTTTTT CASSRVQDATNEKLFF
TRBJ2-4 . TRBV2 . 14 TGTGCCAGCAGTGAACAGACAAATTCGGGTGAGCAGTACTTC CASSEQTNSGEQYF
TRBJ2-1 few TRBV6-5 . 14 TGTGCCAGCAGTTACTCGGCTAGCCCTAGGGAGCAGTTCTTC CASSYSASPREQFF
TRBJ1-1 few TRBV7-9 . 14 TGTGCCAGCAGCTTAGAGTCTTACAACACTGAAGCTTTCTTT CASSLESYNTEAFF
TRBJ2-5 few TRBV5-1 . 14 TGCGCCAGCAGCTTACTGGGCCAGACAGAGACCCAGTACTTC CASSLLGQTETQYF
TRBJ2-5 many TRBV20-1 . 13 TGCAGTGCTCCACGACAGCCCCAAGAGACCCAGTACTTC CSAPRQPQETQYF
TRBJ2-5 . TRBV7-2 . 14 TGTGCCAGCAGGAAAGGTGGAAGTTCGGGGGAGCAGTACTTC CASRKGGSSGEQYF
TRBJ2-4 many TRBV29-1 . 16 TGCAGCGTTGAAGACGTTGGGGGCAGTACCAAAAACATTCAGTACTTC CSVEDVGGSTKNIQYF
TRBJ2-4 many TRBV11-2 . 13 TGTGCCAGCAGCTCGCAGGACAGATCTCCTCAGTACTTC CASSSQDRSPQYF
TRBJ2-5 . TRBV7-6 TRBD2 16 TGTGCCAGCATCCTGGGACTAGCGGGGATCCAAGAGGCCCAGTACTTC CASILGLAGIQEAQYF
TRBJ2-5 . TRBV4-1 TRBD2 14 TGCGCCAGCAGCCCCCTACGGACTAGCGTGACCCAGTACTTC CASSPLRTSVTQYF
TRBJ1-2 . TRBV20-1 . 16 TGCAGTGCTAGAGATTTGCTGAGACCAACTAACTATGGCTACACCTTC CSARDLLRPTNYGYTF
TRBJ2-1 . TRBV4-3 TRBD2 16 TGCGCCAGCAGCCAAGACGGCGCTAGCGGGAGTTATGAGCAGTTCTTC CASSQDGASGSYEQFF
TRBJ2-7 . TRBV10-1 . 13 TGCGCCAGCAGTGAGTCTAGGGCCAGGGTCTTGTACTTC CASSESRARVLYF
TRBJ1-5 few TRBV20-1 . 15 TGCAGTGCTAGAAACGCACGTTTGGGCAATCAGCCCCAGCATTTT CSARNARLGNQPQHF